This T cell receptor (beta chain) appears in the sequencing data of a study of Ad26.COV2.S vaccination and SARS-CoV-2 variants. Study-level information: Intramuscular Ad26.COV2.S doses were given once or twice, 56 days apart.

The protocol was immunoSEQ multiplex PCR, while the TCRdb copy is restricted to in-frame clones and leaves out a portion. The profile shows some 370,000 clones, around four fifths of them singletons. The V segment lost 1 base and the J segment 4 bases; nucleotides outside the gene matches: 1. The CDR3 totals 16 residues. The germline V gene has CDR1 LGHNA and CDR2 YNFKEQ. This clone is medium-sized in the sample. Treatment indicated: around 19 received Ad26.COV2.S at low or high dose, single or two shots; a few received placebo; per-sample allocation not given. Repertoires come from day 63 after the first vaccine or placebo injection.

The sample here was peripheral blood, taken in a trial of Ad26.COV2.S vaccine versus placebo. The chain has TRBV4-2 and TRBJ2-3, with 14 bases identical to TRBD2. The TCR was taken from a person aged 18-60 years who received the Ad26.COV2.S COVID-19 vaccine or a placebo. CDR3 sequence reads: CASSQGLAGGPDTQYF. CDR3 in DNA: TGTGCCAGCAGCCAAGGACTAGCGGGAGGGCCAGATACGCAGTATTTT.